The 5 T cell receptor beta chains below come from one sample, sequenced in a study of monozygotic twins with inflammatory bowel disease. Reanalyzing the 5' RACE reads, TCRdb keeps one entry per CDR3 protein, without DNA. The ten top clones account for 5.6%, within a sample of about 300,000 distinct CDR3 sequences. Input material: blood. The receptors here all came from a human donor with ulcerative colitis or Crohn's disease, or a healthy co-twin of an affected twin (not recorded which).

This chain uses TRBV20-1 with TRBJ2-1; TCRdb names TRBD2, which stays unverified in the absence of DNA. CDR3 length: 14 amino acids. Germline CDR1 is DFQATT and CDR2 is SNEGSKA (reference sequence). This chain's CDR3 is CSAKAPRAYNEQFF.

This rearrangement joins TRBV4-3 to TRBJ2-7; TCRdb's D gene call, TRBD2, goes unchecked for lack of DNA. The germline CDR1 and CDR2 sequences are LGHNA and YSLEER. This CDR3 is 17 amino acids long. The CDR3 loop is CASSQELRLAGGYEQYF.

The chain combines TRBV6-5 with TRBJ1-5; TCRdb names TRBD1, which stays unverified in the absence of DNA. The germline CDR1 and CDR2 sequences are MNHEY and SVGAGI. This CDR3 is built from 13 residues. CDR3 sequence reads: CASSLTGRQPQHF.

The chain links TRBV9 to TRBJ2-5. Germline-derived CDR1 and CDR2 are SGDLS and YYNGEE. CDR3 length: 12 residues. The CDR3 here is CASSPRRETQYF.

This chain links TRBV20-1 with TRBJ2-5; the D call from TCRdb, TRBD2, cannot be confirmed without DNA. The germline gives CDR1 DFQATT, CDR2 SNEGSKA (reference sequence). There are 13 residues in the CDR3. CDR3 protein: CSASGGAEETQYF.